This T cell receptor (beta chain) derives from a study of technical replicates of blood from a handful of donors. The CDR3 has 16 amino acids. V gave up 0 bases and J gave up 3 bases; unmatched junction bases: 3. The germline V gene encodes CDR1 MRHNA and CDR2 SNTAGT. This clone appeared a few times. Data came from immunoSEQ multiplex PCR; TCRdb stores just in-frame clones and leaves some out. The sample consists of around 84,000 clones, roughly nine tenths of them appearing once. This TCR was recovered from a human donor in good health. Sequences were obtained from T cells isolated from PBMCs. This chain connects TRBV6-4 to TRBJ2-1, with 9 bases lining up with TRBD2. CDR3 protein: CASSDSSSGDYNEQFF. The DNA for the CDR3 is TGTGCCAGCAGTGACTCGTCTAGCGGGGACTACAATGAGCAGTTCTTC.